This T cell receptor beta chain is drawn from a study of T cells in Graves' hyperthyroidism and ophthalmopathy (dated by TCRdb to the late 2010s). Study-level background: Peripheral blood was collected at initial diagnosis, before any treatment. Thyroid tissue and blood T-cell repertoires from six Graves' hyperthyroidism patients were also compared in the study. According to the paper, TCR Vbeta CDR3 sequencing was carried out on 135 peripheral blood samples, which came from approximately 43 ophthalmopathy, 75 or so hyperthyroidism and approximately 17 progressor patients. TCR V-J signatures able to tell the groups apart were searched for in a discovery cohort of about a hundred patients, of whom over 40 had Graves' ophthalmopathy and 55 to 60 had stable Graves' hyperthyroidism. An independent validation cohort of under 20 hyperthyroidism patients and roughly 16 patients who later progressed to ophthalmopathy tested prospective prediction of ophthalmopathy. After blood sampling, hyperthyroidism patients were treated with methimazole at a starting dose of 30 mg daily, and ophthalmopathy patients were treated with high-dose intravenous methylprednisolone. The roughly 94 discovery patients were randomly divided into training and test sets at a 7:3 ratio. Paper-wide results and their limitations: During validation, the model predicted progression to ophthalmopathy a median of about 6.3 months ahead of onset, with more than 60% sensitivity and 72% to 85% specificity. A model built on a 13 V-J signature distinguished ophthalmopathy from stable hyperthyroidism, reaching 85% to 90% sensitivity and 81% to 83% specificity in cross-validation and 80%/75% in testing. Sample size was not statistically predetermined, and investigators were not blinded to group allocation. Most expanded thyroid clonotypes (frequency above 0.001) were also detected in blood, suggesting blood repertoires may reflect thyroid immune responses.

The TCR beta CDR3 regions were amplified from the RNA transcripts. The TCR CDR3 was subjected to a first round of RT-PCR using the HTBI primer set and the Qiagen OneStep RT-PCR kit. Libraries were constructed in a second round of multiplex PCR, after which size selection and purification were carried out. Paired-end sequencing of the libraries was performed with 100 bp reads on an Illumina HiSeq2000. For the original study's pipeline: Raw data were processed with SOAPnuke, discarding reads with adapters, uncalled bases, mean Phred below 15, or no exact constant-primer or identifier match. COPE v1.2.5 was used to merge high-quality paired reads, and clonotypes were defined as unique nucleotide sequences. MiTCR v1.1 was used to align clonotypes to the IMGT TRBV, TRBD and TRBJ reference segments. Only V-J combinations with frequency above 0.0001, covering about 99% of repertoires, were analysed. The TCS score was defined as the ratio of F50 (clonal expansion) to E x V (chaos), calculated using BLOSUM62-based TCRdist between CDR3 peptides within each V-J. Welch's t-statistics and random forest reduced roughly 540 V-J features to roughly 13, which were used in a naive Bayes classifier (R e1071). TCRdb trimmed the raw reads at Q25, called clones with MiXCR and kept productive beta chains. Under each unique CDR3 protein, matching rows form one entry showing the most common genes and DNA. The V and J calls and clone size are TCRdb's, not the authors'. Within this sample are hundreds of thousands of distinct CDR3 sequences, with around 13% of them counted one time only. 10% of the sample comes from the top ten.

Graves' hyperthyroidism was defined as stable when no progression to ophthalmopathy occurred over 18 months of follow-up. Hyperthyroidism patients were newly diagnosed, with disease duration under 2 months, and aged 18 to 65 years. Any patient with an uncontrolled infection, another autoimmune disease, pregnancy or lactation was excluded. Diagnoses were established on the basis of clinical symptoms, serum thyroxine and TRAb, thyroid ultrasound, and orbital computed tomography. PBMCs were separated from under 12 ml of fresh peripheral blood using Ficoll-Paque density gradient centrifugation. Trizol reagent was used to extract total RNA, and RNA quality was then checked on an Agilent 2100 Bioanalyzer. The CDR3 starts with the cysteine, ends with the phenylalanine, and has 14 residues. The CDR3 DNA has 42 bases and is translated from base 1. V ends up 4 bases short and J 6 bases short, with an unmatched junction base count of 3. Taken from the germline V gene, the CDR1 and CDR2 loops are SGHRS and YFSETQ.

This clonotype was counted at least ten times. Its target antigen remains unknown. No much larger clone is present one base from it, and per-base qualities are unavailable. Material for sequencing was blood. The sequence links TRBV5-1 to TRBJ2-4, with 11 bases aligning to TRBD1. This sequence was found in a woman aged 18-30 years with Graves' hyperthyroidism. The CDR3 corresponds to CASSEGQGGNIQYF. The DNA is as follows: TGCGCCAGCAGCGAGGGACAGGGGGGAAACATTCAGTACTTC.